The clone carrying this T cell receptor (beta chain) appeared many times. RNA transcripts served as the template for amplifying TCR beta CDR3 regions. The HTBI primer set was used in a first-round RT-PCR of the TCR CDR3. A single record per CDR3 protein comes from TCRdb applying MiXCR to the multiplex PCR reads. The sample carries under 800,000 distinct CDR3 sequences, around 15% recorded once. This sample stems from a study of T cells in Graves' hyperthyroidism and ophthalmopathy. V was pared by 3 bases and J by 4 bases, with 9 bases between. The CDR3 covers 14 residues. Germline values: CDR1 SEHNR, CDR2 FQNEAQ (reference sequence).

Sequences were obtained from blood. The chain combines TRBV7-9 with TRBJ1-4; D gene unclear. This receptor was identified in a young woman with Graves' hyperthyroidism. The CDR3, as DNA: TGTGCCAGCAGCTTCAAACAGAATAATGAAAAACTGTTTTTT. It encodes CASSFKQNNEKLFF. The full variable domain, in which reference TRBV7-9 and TRBJ1-4 provide the parts outside the CDR3, is DTGVSQNPRHKITKRGQNVTFRCDPISEHNRLYWYRQTLGQGPEFLTYFQNEAQLEKSRLLSDRFSAERPKGSFSTLEIQRTEQGDSAMYLCASSFKQNNEKLFFGSGTQLSVL.